These 30 T cell receptor beta chains originate from one sample sequenced in a study of breast tumors, draining lymph nodes, adjacent tissues. Breast cancer patients provided tissue from their axillary draining lymph nodes. TCRdb independently ran MiXCR on the multiplex PCR reads; one entry per CDR3 protein. The data show about 230,000 distinct CDR3 sequences, roughly 32% seen once. Sequenced sample: axillary lymph node tissue. The receptors stem from a female donor with breast cancer. Some clones in this sample may be carry-over from other donors' samples.

Concerning this clonotype: This could be a read error, since a much larger clone is one nucleotide away. The DNA of the CDR3 is TGTACCAGCAGTTGGATGACGGCCCATGAGCAGTTCTTC. Translated, it gives CTSSWMTAHEQFF. V usage is TRBV6-1 and J usage is TRBJ2-1; D not certain. This CDR3 is built from 13 residues. Per germline, CDR1 MNHNS and CDR2 SASEGT.

The J gene is TRBJ2-5, the V gene TRBV6-1, with 8 positions matching TRBD2. Germline V gene data show CDR1 as MNHNS and CDR2 as SASEGT. V dropped 5 bases and J dropped 7; count of bases not matched to a gene: 12. The CDR3 is 15 amino acids. The CDR3, as DNA: TGTGCCAGCAGTCCACCGGGAGGGCCTCGAGGGACCCAGTACTTC. Translation gives CASSPPGGPRGTQYF.

This clonotype was recorded at least ten times. The CDR3 here is CASSRTGGLEQYF. CDR3 in DNA: TGTGCCAGCAGTCGAACAGGGGGCCTCGAGCAGTACTTC. This chain uses TRBV4-2 with TRBJ2-7; 9 nucleotides align to TRBD1. Germline CDR1 and CDR2: LGHNA and YNFKEQ. There are 13 residues in the CDR3. Losses at the gene ends were 6 bases for V and 6 bases for J; bases not matched to a gene: 6.

This clonotype has a handful of counts. This sequence may be a read error, since a much larger clone differs from it by one base. This chain connects TRBV11-1 to TRBJ2-7; D remains ambiguous. The CDR3 spans 14 residues. The germline V gene has CDR1 SGHAT and CDR2 FQDESV (reference sequence). The V end was cut by 5 bases, the J end by 5 bases, with 16 bases between. The CDR3 loop reads CASSPRSEPHEQYF. CDR3 DNA: TGTGCCAGCAGCCCCCGTTCCGAACCTCACGAGCAGTACTTC. The whole variable domain, filled in from reference TRBV11-1 and TRBJ2-7, reads EAEVAQSPRYKITEKSQAVAFWCDPISGHATLYWYRQILGQGPELLVQFQDESVVDDSQLPKDRFSAERLKGVDSTLKIQPAELGDSAMYLCASSPRSEPHEQYFGPGTRLTVT.

This clonotype has a count of ten or more. V gene TRBV6-5 combines with J gene TRBJ2-7; 10 bases agree with TRBD2. The CDR3 is 13 residues long. The J segment lost 6 bases and the V segment lost 5 bases, leaving 4 bases of the junction unmatched. The germline gives CDR1 MNHEY, CDR2 SVGAGI. The CDR3 sequence: CASSQLAGREQYF. The DNA of the CDR3 is TGTGCCAGCAGTCAACTAGCGGGACGCGAGCAGTACTTC.

This clonotype came up many times. The chain carries TRBV6-5 and TRBJ2-2; D gene uncertain. V lost 4 bases, J lost 2 bases, and 8 bases lay in between. The germline V gene has CDR1 MNHEY and CDR2 SVGAGI. The CDR3 sequence is 14 residues long. The CDR3, as DNA: TGTGCCAGCAGTTGGAACCTTAACACCGGGGAGCTGTTTTTT. The encoded protein is CASSWNLNTGELFF.

This clonotype showed up many times. V usage is TRBV20-1 and J usage is TRBJ1-4; possibly TRBD1 for D (5 bases). V was trimmed by 6 bases and J by 7 bases, leaving 15 bases between them. Germline-derived CDR1 and CDR2 are DFQATT and SNEGSKA (reference sequence). The length of the CDR3 is 13 residues. DNA of the CDR3: TGCAGTGCGCCCAGGGATAGTGGTGAAAAACTGTTTTTT. It is translated as CSAPRDSGEKLFF.

This clonotype was recorded many times. The rearrangement uses TRBV4-2 and TRBJ2-7, with 12 bases identical to TRBD2. Per germline, CDR1 LGHNA and CDR2 YNFKEQ. The CDR3 length is 13 residues. V shed 4 bases, J shed 7 bases, and the junction held 2 bases outside the gene matches. The CDR3 nucleotides read TGTGCCAGCAGCCCTAGCGGGAGGGGGGAGCAGTACTTC. This sequence encodes CASSPSGRGEQYF.

This clonotype was observed at least ten times. The V gene is TRBV6-6, the J gene TRBJ2-5; no firm D call. This CDR3 is 12 amino acids long. CDR1 and CDR2 (germline): MNHNY, SVGAGI (reference sequence). V dropped 3 bases and J dropped 1 base, with 3 bases sitting between them. The CDR3 DNA follows: TGTGCCAGCAGTTATACCCAAGAGACCCAGTACTTC. Translated: CASSYTQETQYF.

Comments on this clonotype: One end of the junction does not line up with germline, which may come from a read error. The V gene is TRBV6-1, the J gene TRBJ1-5, with D hard to call. The germline gives CDR1 MNHNS, CDR2 SASEGT. The CDR3 is 15 residues long. CDR3 amino acids: CASSQATSSSQPQHF. CDR3 nucleotide sequence: TGTGCCAGCAGTCAAGCAACCAGTTCCAGTCAGCCCCAGCATTTT.

Concerning this clonotype itself: At one end, the junction sequence differs from germline, possibly due to a read error. The chain is built from TRBV2 and TRBJ2-5; D unclear. This CDR3 region has 14 residues. The germline gives CDR1 SNHLY, CDR2 FYNNEI. This CDR3 is CASRHHTVQETLYF. DNA for the CDR3: TGTGCCAGCAGGCATCACACCGTCCAAGAGACCCTGTACTTC.

V usage is TRBV7-2 and J usage is TRBJ2-7, with D perhaps matching TRBD2 (5 bases). V was clipped by 6 bases and J by 3 bases, with 9 bases between them. The CDR3 has 12 amino acids. Germline CDR1 is SGHTA and CDR2 is FQGNSA. In nucleotides, the CDR3 is TGTGCCAGCAGGACTGCGGGCTACGAGCAGTACTTC. Translated: CASRTAGYEQYF.

In this sample, this clonotype turned up many times. A read error is possible here, since a much larger clone lies one base away. This chain connects TRBV5-5 to TRBJ2-5; D unclear. V shed 3 bases and J shed 3 bases, with 12 bases lying between them. CDR3 length equals 14 residues. Germline CDR1 reads SGHKS; CDR2 reads YYEKEE (reference sequence). The CDR3 here is CASSSDGSKETQYF. Written as DNA, the CDR3 is TGTGCCAGCAGCTCGGACGGATCCAAAGAGACCCAGTACTTC.

With respect to this clonotype: Given a much more abundant clone one base away, this may be a read error. This chain links TRBV28 with TRBJ2-7; the D is unclear. Germline CDR1 is MDHEN and CDR2 is SYDVKM. This CDR3 is 13 amino acids long. The DNA for the CDR3 is TGTGCCAGCAGTTTATCATCTCTCTACGAGCAGAACTTC. Protein product: CASSLSSLYEQNF.

This clonotype was observed at least ten times. The V call is TRBV6-5, the J call TRBJ1-2, with D uncertain. Germline V gene lookup returns CDR1 MNHEY and CDR2 SVGAGI. V gave up 3 bases and J gave up 8 bases, with 10 bases separating them. The CDR3 consists of 12 residues. As DNA, the CDR3 is TGTGCCAGCAGTTATGGTCGAGGAGGCTACACCTTC. Protein: CASSYGRGGYTF.

This clonotype was seen ten or more times. One end of the junction does not line up with germline, which may come from a read error. The genes are TRBV7-2 and TRBJ2-1; 7 positions match TRBD2. The germline gives CDR1 SGHTA, CDR2 FQGNSA. The CDR3 sequence is 13 residues long. The CDR3 sequence: CASSLAHTGGLLF. The CDR3 DNA reads as TGTGCCAGCAGCTTAGCGCATACGGGAGGCTTACTCTTC.

The V call is TRBV7-3, the J call TRBJ1-2, with D possibly being TRBD1 (6 bases). The V gene's germline CDR1 is SGHTA and CDR2 FQGTGA. This CDR3 region has 13 residues. The CDR3 is CASGPIPGDGYTF. The CDR3 DNA reads TGTGCTAGCGGCCCGATCCCAGGGGATGGCTACACCTTC.

This chain connects TRBV24-1 to TRBJ1-1, with D possibly being TRBD1 (5 bases). Trimming shortened V by 5 bases and J by 4 bases, and 10 bases separated the two germline ends. Looked up from germline, CDR1 is KGHDR and CDR2 is SFDVKD. This CDR3 has 13 amino acids. As DNA, the CDR3 is TGTGCCACCAGTGGTATCGGGGGCACTGAAGCTTTCTTT. Its translation is CATSGIGGTEAFF.

This sequence joins TRBV7-9 and TRBJ2-5; D tentatively fits TRBD1 or TRBD2 (5 bases each). The germline V gene has CDR1 SEHNR and CDR2 FQNEAQ (reference sequence). Trimming stripped 5 bases from V and 0 bases from J, with 10 bases between. CDR3 length: 14 residues. The CDR3 sequence: CASSRGRDQETQYF. In DNA form, the CDR3 reads TGTGCCAGCAGCCGGGGCCGTGACCAAGAGACCCAGTACTTC.

Regarding this clonotype: An end of the junction differs from the germline gene, which may be a read error. The chain joins TRBV7-9 to TRBJ1-2; D may be TRBD1 (6 bases). The germline V gene encodes CDR1 SEHNR and CDR2 FQNEAQ (reference sequence). The CDR3 contains 14 residues. The CDR3 coding sequence is TGCGCCAGCAGCTCGGTTCAGGGGATGGATGGCTACACCTTC. Its protein is CASSSVQGMDGYTF.

This clonotype was observed a handful of times. At one of its ends the junction is not consistent with the germline gene, which may arise from a read error. The chain combines TRBV4-3 with TRBJ2-1, with 8 bases fitting TRBD2. CDR3 size: 16 residues. CDR1 and CDR2 from the germline V gene are LGHNA and YSLEER. In nucleotides, the CDR3 is TGCGCCAGCGGCCAAGATGGTCCAGCGGGAGAACATGAGCAGTTCTTC. Protein: CASGQDGPAGEHEQFF.

This clonotype was picked up many times. This rearrangement joins TRBV5-1 to TRBJ1-4; no clear D. V was shortened by 2 bases and J by 0 bases, with 5 bases between the two germline ends. CDR1 SGHRS and CDR2 YFSETQ come from the germline V gene. CDR3 length: 14 residues. CDR3: CASSFEATNEKLFF. Here the CDR3 DNA reads TGCGCCAGCAGCTTTGAGGCAACTAATGAAAAACTGTTTTTT.

A remark on this clonotype: A much larger clone lies one base from this, so it may be a read error. J is TRBJ2-7 and V is TRBV12-5; no definite D call. Germline V gene lookup returns CDR1 LGHNT and CDR2 FRNRAP. The CDR3 has 15 residues. Trimming cost V 3 bases and J 1 base, with 13 bases left between them. The CDR3 bases are TGTGCTAGTGGTTTTCCTATGGACGGATCCTACGAGCAGTACTTC. Translation gives CASGFPMDGSYEQYF.

The J gene is TRBJ2-3, the V gene TRBV24-1; D is perhaps TRBD1 (7 bases). The CDR3 extends over 16 amino acids. Germline CDR1 is KGHDR and CDR2 is SFDVKD. V shed 1 base and J shed 11 bases, with 21 bases lying between them. CDR3 residues: CATSDFGGGGYNEQYF. DNA for the CDR3: TGTGCCACCAGTGATTTTGGAGGGGGCGGCTACAATGAGCAGTATTTT.

The CDR3 spells CATSPRAQETQYF. The CDR3 coding sequence is TGTGCCACCAGTCCCAGGGCCCAAGAGACCCAGTACTTC. J is TRBJ2-5 and V is TRBV15; tentative D call: TRBD1 (5 bases). The germline V and J ends were trimmed by 6 bases and 1 base, with 9 bases remaining between them. This CDR3 contains 13 residues. Germline assignment: CDR1 LNHNV and CDR2 YYDKDF (reference sequence).

V is TRBV29-1 and J is TRBJ1-2; 8 nucleotides line up with TRBD1. Germline CDR1 and CDR2: SQVTM and ANQGSEA. CDR3 size: 13 residues. V gave up 8 bases and J gave up 2 bases; unmatched junction bases: 7. The CDR3 protein is CSYPGQGNYGYTF. CDR3 sequence (DNA): TGCAGCTACCCAGGACAGGGAAACTATGGCTACACCTTC. Drawing the rest from reference TRBV29-1 and TRBJ1-2, the complete variable domain is SAVISQKPSRDICQRGTSLTIQCQVDSQVTMMFWYRQQPGQSLTLIATANQGSEATYESGFVIDKFPISRPNLTFSTLTVSNMSPEDSSIYLCSYPGQGNYGYTFGSGTRLTVV.

Details on this clonotype: This likely comes from a read error, as the CDR3 has no conserved phenylalanine or tryptophan at its end. The limits of the CDR3 on the DNA are not certain, so only TCRdb's listed CDR3 is given. The chain employs TRBV4-1 and TRBJ2-1. The CDR3 is 8 amino acids long, termini counted. From germline, CDR1 is MGHRA and CDR2 YSYEKL. This CDR3 is CASSQGSI.

This clonotype was detected many times. This chain connects TRBV4-2 to TRBJ2-3, with 13 bases identical to TRBD2. The germline gives CDR1 LGHNA, CDR2 YNFKEQ. The J segment lost 6 bases and the V segment lost 6 bases, leaving 6 bases of the junction unmatched. The CDR3 sequence is 15 residues long. The CDR3 sequence: CASSSGTSGIDTQYF. The CDR3 DNA reads as TGTGCCAGCAGTTCAGGGACTAGCGGGATTGATACGCAGTATTTT.

This clonotype has only a few counts. V gene TRBV3-1 combines with J gene TRBJ2-1; 9 bases line up with TRBD2. The CDR3 spans 16 residues. The V segment lost 0 bases and the J segment 7 bases; nucleotides outside the gene matches: 7. The germline V gene has CDR1 LGHDT and CDR2 YNNKEL (reference sequence). CDR3 region: CASSQDPSGIRNEQFF. The CDR3 bases are TGTGCCAGCAGCCAAGATCCTAGCGGGATAAGGAATGAGCAGTTCTTC.

Note on this clonotype: Possible read error: a much larger clone is one base away. The chain combines TRBV6-5 with TRBJ2-1; 7 nucleotides agree with TRBD2. The germline V gene has CDR1 MNHEY and CDR2 SVGAGI. CDR3 length: 17 residues. CDR3 amino acids: CAGSYLWEGSSYNEQFF. Here the CDR3 DNA reads TGTGCCGGCAGTTACCTATGGGAGGGGAGCTCCTACAATGAGCAGTTCTTC.